The rows below give T cell receptor beta chains drawn from one sample of a study of blood T cells in healthy people across ages. TCRdb reprocessed the 5' RACE reads via MiXCR and lists one record per CDR3 protein. The table lists about 1,600,000 distinct CDR3 sequences, about 40% of them singletons. The source material was blood. The receptors originated from a young woman in good health. Each CDR3 is given with its conserved first and last residue. A D gene is named only where the DNA matches it firmly. Size tells how often a clone was seen (once, few, many) or the class of an expanded clone, and some rows leave it out.

TGTGCCAGCAGCCCCGGGGAGAAGAATCAGCCCCAGCATTTT	CASSPGEKNQPQHF	.	TRBJ1-5	TRBV6-5	.
TGTGCCAGCGGGCGGGGTCCCGAAGCAACTTACAATGAGCAGTTCTTC	CASGRGPEATYNEQFF	.	TRBJ2-1	TRBV6-1	.
TGTGCCAGCAGGCCGGGACAGGGTGACGGCTACACCTTC	CASRPGQGDGYTF	few	TRBJ1-2	TRBV6-1	TRBD1
TGTGCCAGCAGTGAATTAGGGGGCGGCTATAATTCACCCCTCCACTTT	CASSELGGGYNSPLHF	few	TRBJ1-6	TRBV25-1	TRBD1
TGTGCCATCAGTGAGAATGCGGGAGCGTCTGAGCAGTACTTC	CAISENAGASEQYF	few	TRBJ2-7	TRBV10-3	TRBD2
TGCAGCGCCCAAGGGGGGAACAATCAGCCCCAGCATTTT	CSAQGGNNQPQHF	.	TRBJ1-5	TRBV29-1	.
TGTGCCAGCAGCGCCGGAAGGGGGCTATCCAAAAACATTCAGTACTTC	CASSAGRGLSKNIQYF	.	TRBJ2-4	TRBV7-9	TRBD1
TGCAGTGCCCCTAGGGGACTAGCGGAATACAATGAGCAGTTCTTC	CSAPRGLAEYNEQFF	few	TRBJ2-1	TRBV20-1	TRBD2
TGCGCCAGCAGAGCCGGGACTAGCGGGAGTTCGGCCAAAAACATTCAGTACTTC	CASRAGTSGSSAKNIQYF	.	TRBJ2-4	TRBV10-1	TRBD2
TGTGCCAGCAGTTTCCTAGCGGGGGGGCCTTATTACGAGCAGTACTTC	CASSFLAGGPYYEQYF	few	TRBJ2-7	TRBV28	TRBD2
TGTGCCAGCAGTATGAGGACAGGGGGCGACTATGGCTACACCTTC	CASSMRTGGDYGYTF	.	TRBJ1-2	TRBV27	TRBD1
TGTGCCAGCAGCCCTCCCCTGCTAGCGGACTACTCTGGGGCCAACGTCCTGACTTTC	CASSPPLLADYSGANVLTF	.	TRBJ2-6	TRBV5-4	TRBD2
TGTGCCAGCAGTGAAGCTGGGATCGACTATGGCTACACCTTC	CASSEAGIDYGYTF	.	TRBJ1-2	TRBV6-1	.
TGTGCCAGCACCCCCCTAGGTGTGTGGGGTTCCGGAAACACCATATATTTT	CASTPLGVWGSGNTIYF	.	TRBJ1-3	TRBV12-3/TRBV12-4	.
TGTGCCAGCAGGCTCGGACAGGGTCTGGGGCAGTACTTC	CASRLGQGLGQYF	few	TRBJ2-7	TRBV6-1	TRBD1
TGTGCCAGCAGCTTAGATTCGGCGGGAGGGCCAAGGGAGCAGTACTTC	CASSLDSAGGPREQYF	few	TRBJ2-7	TRBV7-2	TRBD2
TGTGCCAGCAGTGGGCTAGCGGGTGAAAATGAGCAGTTCTTC	CASSGLAGENEQFF	few	TRBJ2-1	TRBV28	TRBD2
TGCAGCGGTGAAGATGGGGGGGGGGATGAAGCTTTCTTT	CSGEDGGGDEAFF	.	TRBJ1-1	TRBV29-1	.
TGTGCCTCGGGGCGGGGATACTACGAGCAGTACTTC	CASGRGYYEQYF	.	TRBJ2-7	TRBV30	.
TGTGCCAGCAGCCAAGATAGCCTGGGGTCCTTAGCCTACAATGAGCAGTTCTTC	CASSQDSLGSLAYNEQFF	few	TRBJ2-1	TRBV4-2	.
TGCAGTGCACGACTAGCGGGGCCTCCCTACGAGCAGTACTTC	CSARLAGPPYEQYF	.	TRBJ2-7	TRBV20-1	TRBD2
TGCAGTGCGGCCGATGGGCTTCTCACAGATACGCAGTATTTT	CSAADGLLTDTQYF	few	TRBJ2-3	TRBV20-1	.
TGTGCCAGCAGTTACCCCAGCGGTGGAGCGGGAGGTACTAAGGCCTACGAGCAGTACTTC	CASSYPSGGAGGTKAYEQYF	.	TRBJ2-7	TRBV6-5	TRBD2
TGTGCCAGCAGAAACCGGACGGACCCATACGAGCAGTACTTC	CASRNRTDPYEQYF	.	TRBJ2-7	TRBV5-6	.
TGTGCCACCAGCAGAGATGTGGCGGCTAATTCACCCCTCCACTTT	CATSRDVAANSPLHF	few	TRBJ1-6	TRBV15	.
TGCGCCAGCAGCCAGCCGGGACACCTTGGGAATGAGCAGTTCTTC	CASSQPGHLGNEQFF	many	TRBJ2-1	TRBV4-1	.
TGTGCCACCAGTGACCACCGCGTACAGGGTCAAGAGACCCAGTACTTC	CATSDHRVQGQETQYF	few	TRBJ2-5	TRBV24-1	.
TGTGCCAGCGGCCGACCAACGGTCGCTCACCCAGAACCCAACTATGGCTACACCTTC	CASGRPTVAHPEPNYGYTF	.	TRBJ1-2	TRBV7-9	.
TGTGCCAGCACCGCTAGCGGGGTAGCCTACAATGAGCAGTTCTTC	CASTASGVAYNEQFF	.	TRBJ2-1	TRBV7-2	TRBD2
TGTGCCAGCAGTTTAACCCACGAGCAGTACTTC	CASSLTHEQYF	many	TRBJ2-7	TRBV12-3/TRBV12-4	.
TGTGCCAGCAGAGGAGGCGCTGGGTGGGGAGAGACCCAGTACTTC	CASRGGAGWGETQYF	.	TRBJ2-5	TRBV2	.
TGTGCCAGCAGTTTATACGGGCAGATGCGGCAAGAGACCCAGTACTTC	CASSLYGQMRQETQYF	.	TRBJ2-5	TRBV28	.
TGCGCCAGCAGCCAAGATGGGCCGCGGGAGACCTACGAGCAGTACTTC	CASSQDGPRETYEQYF	.	TRBJ2-7	TRBV4-1	TRBD2
TGCAGCGCCTACAGGCCTAGCACAGATACGCAGTATTTT	CSAYRPSTDTQYF	.	TRBJ2-3	TRBV29-1	.
TGTGCCAGCAGGTGGGACGGGCGGTACGAGCAGTACTTC	CASRWDGRYEQYF	.	TRBJ2-7	TRBV2	.
TGTGCCAGCAGCTTGTGGACTACCGCCTACGAGCAGTACTTC	CASSLWTTAYEQYF	.	TRBJ2-7	TRBV5-6	.